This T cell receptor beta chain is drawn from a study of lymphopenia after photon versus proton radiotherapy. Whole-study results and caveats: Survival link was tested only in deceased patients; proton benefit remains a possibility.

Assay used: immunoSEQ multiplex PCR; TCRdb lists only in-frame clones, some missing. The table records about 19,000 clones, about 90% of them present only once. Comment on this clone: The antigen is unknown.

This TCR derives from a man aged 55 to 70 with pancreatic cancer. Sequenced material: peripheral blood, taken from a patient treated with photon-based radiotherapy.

DNA for the CDR3: TGTGCCAGCAGTTCTGGGACACCTAATTCACCCCTCCACTTT. Translation gives CASSSGTPNSPLHF. The rearrangement joins TRBV5-5 to TRBJ1-6; D is perhaps TRBD1 (6 bases). Trimming stripped 5 bases from V and 6 bases from J, with 12 bases between. This CDR3 has 14 amino acids. The germline V gene encodes CDR1 SGHKS and CDR2 YYEKEE (reference sequence).